This entry lists 10 T cell receptor beta chains sequenced from one sample in a study of blood T cells in healthy people across ages. Primed by a sample-barcoded 5' primer and a J-beta primer mix, a second PCR proceeded for about 7 to 12 cycles. TCRdb redid the calling of the 5' RACE reads with MiXCR, one entry per CDR3 protein. The table includes fewer than 800,000 distinct CDR3 sequences, 25% detected once. The data also belong to a second study, concerning T cells of mothers and their children.

Sequenced: blood. These receptor sequences come from a boy younger than 18 in good health.

This clonotype was seen more than once but under ten times. V gene TRBV11-2 combines with J gene TRBJ2-2; maybe TRBD2 (6 bases). The CDR3 is made up of 19 amino acids. V was pared by 1 base and J by 2 bases, with 20 bases between. Germline V gives CDR1 SGHAT, CDR2 FQNNGV. CDR3 region: CASSLALGSEGPNTGELFF. The CDR3 DNA sequence: TGTGCCAGCAGCTTAGCTCTGGGTTCGGAGGGGCCCAACACCGGGGAGCTGTTTTTT. Looking up the rest from reference TRBV11-2 and TRBJ2-2 gives the full variable domain: EAGVAQSPRYKIIEKRQSVAFWCNPISGHATLYWYQQILGQGPKLLIQFQNNGVVDDSQLPKDRFSAERLKGVDSTLKIQPAKLEDSAVYLCASSLALGSEGPNTGELFFGEGSRLTVL.

This clonotype was detected a few times. V and J are TRBV15 and TRBJ1-4; 10 nucleotides agree with TRBD1. Germline V lookup: CDR1 LNHNV, CDR2 YYDKDF (reference sequence). J lost 8 bases, V lost 3 bases, and 9 bases had no gene match. CDR3 length equals 16 residues. CDR3 sequence reads: CATSRDTTGGREKLFF. The CDR3 nucleotides read TGTGCCACCAGCAGGGATACGACAGGGGGCCGGGAAAAACTGTTTTTT.

V usage is TRBV20-1 and J usage is TRBJ2-7; 9 bases match TRBD2. Germline lookup yields CDR1 DFQATT and CDR2 SNEGSKA (reference sequence). The CDR3 has 15 residues. Losses at the gene ends were 3 bases for V and 1 base for J; bases not matched to a gene: 7. CDR3 sequence (DNA): TGCAGTGCTAGGTGGTCTAGCGGGGTGTCCTACGAGCAGTACTTC. This gives the protein CSARWSSGVSYEQYF.

The genes are TRBV7-8 and TRBJ2-1, with 8 positions matching TRBD2. V was clipped by 2 bases and J by 12 bases; unmatched bases: 9. Germline V lookup: CDR1 SGHVS, CDR2 FQNEAQ. The CDR3 extends over 14 amino acids. The DNA of the CDR3 is TGTGCCAGCAGCTTATACGGGGGGGCACATGGGCAGTTCTTC. It yields the protein CASSLYGGAHGQFF.

The rearrangement links TRBV6-5 to TRBJ1-4; TRBD1 matches at 9 bases. The germline V gene has CDR1 MNHEY and CDR2 SVGAGI. This CDR3 region has 14 residues. V gave up 5 bases and J gave up 7 bases; unmatched junction bases: 5. The CDR3 DNA is TGTGCCAGCAGTCTGGGACAGGGCGCTGAAAAACTGTTTTTT. This gives the protein CASSLGQGAEKLFF.

The chain is built from TRBV2 and TRBJ2-7, with D possibly TRBD2 on 6 matching bases. The V and J ends lost 7 bases and 4 bases respectively, with 14 bases between them. The germline gives CDR1 SNHLY, CDR2 FYNNEI. CDR3 length: 13 residues. Here the CDR3 reads CASKEGGKYEQYF. The DNA of the CDR3 is TGTGCCAGCAAGGAGGGCGGGAAGTACGAGCAGTACTTC. The whole variable domain, filled in from reference TRBV2 and TRBJ2-7, reads EPEVTQTPSHQVTQMGQEVILRCVPISNHLYFYWYRQILGQKVEFLVSFYNNEISEKSEIFDDQFSVERPDGSNFTLKIRSTKLEDSAMYFCASKEGGKYEQYFGPGTRLTVT.

The table lists this clonotype with a few counts. This rearrangement joins TRBV20-1 to TRBJ1-2; the match to TRBD1 covers 7 bases. Trimming cost V 5 bases and J 6 bases; bases outside gene matches: 12. From germline, CDR1 is DFQATT and CDR2 SNEGSKA (reference sequence). This CDR3 has 14 residues. CDR3 residues: CSALGQLNYNGYTF. The DNA of the CDR3 is TGCAGTGCTTTGGGACAGCTAAATTACAATGGCTACACCTTC.

This chain connects TRBV7-2 to TRBJ1-1; possible D gene TRBD1, 5 bases. CDR3 length equals 13 residues. V shed 7 bases and J shed 6 bases, with 15 bases lying between them. Germline CDR1 is SGHTA and CDR2 is FQGNSA. CDR3: CASTRRRGAEAFF. CDR3 DNA: TGTGCCAGCACCCGTCGCAGAGGGGCTGAAGCTTTCTTT.

V usage is TRBV5-1 and J usage is TRBJ1-1; no firm D call. This CDR3 has 14 residues. With 5 bases removed from V and 4 bases from J, the gap between germline ends came to 15 bases. In germline, CDR1 is SGHRS, CDR2 YFSETQ. The CDR3 DNA is TGCGCCAGCAGAACTAACGTTGGAACCACTGAAGCTTTCTTT. Translation: CASRTNVGTTEAFF. The full variable domain, its missing parts supplied by reference TRBV5-1 and TRBJ1-1, is KAGVTQTPRYLIKTRGQQVTLSCSPISGHRSVSWYQQTPGQGLQFLFEYFSETQRNKGNFPGRFSGRQFSNSRSEMNVSTLELGDSALYLCASRTNVGTTEAFFGQGTRLTVV.

This clonotype was detected only a few times. The CDR3 coding sequence is TGTGCCAGCAGCTTAAGTTCTAGCGGGACCCAGTTCTTC. Translated, it gives CASSLSSSGTQFF. This rearrangement joins TRBV11-3 to TRBJ2-1, with 9 nucleotides matching TRBD2. The germline V gene encodes CDR1 SGHNT and CDR2 YENEEA. The V segment lost 2 bases and the J segment 13 bases; nucleotides outside the gene matches: 6. CDR3 length: 13 amino acids.